This TCR beta chain comes out of a study of PD-1 blockade in mismatch repair-deficient tumors. The overall study: Enrolled about 2012-2016, patients had progressing, pretreated mismatch repair-deficient cancers of around twelve types.

Between the trimmed V and J ends, which lost 8 bases and 0 bases, there was a span of 23 bases. Germline V gene sequence: CDR1 SNHLY, CDR2 FYNNEI. The CDR3 sequence is 19 residues long. This clone came up once. This table comes from immunoSEQ multiplex PCR, and its TCRdb copy is limited to in-frame clones, with some not included. The table includes about 84,000 clones, approximately 81% detected once. The receptor was isolated from an adult with mismatch repair-deficient cancer. V usage is TRBV2 and J usage is TRBJ2-6, with D possibly called TRBD1 or TRBD2 (6 bases each). The starting material was peripheral blood, obtained 12 weeks after starting pembrolizumab. Here the CDR3 reads CASEGGGISRGSGANVLTF. For the CDR3, the DNA is TGTGCCAGCGAAGGAGGGGGGATTTCAAGAGGCTCTGGGGCCAACGTCCTGACTTTC.